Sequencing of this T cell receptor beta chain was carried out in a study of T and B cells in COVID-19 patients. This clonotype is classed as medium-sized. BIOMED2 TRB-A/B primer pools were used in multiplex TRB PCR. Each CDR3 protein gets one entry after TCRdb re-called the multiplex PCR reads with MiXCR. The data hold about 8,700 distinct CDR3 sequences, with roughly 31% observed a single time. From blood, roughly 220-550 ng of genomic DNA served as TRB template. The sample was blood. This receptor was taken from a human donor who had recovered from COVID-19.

The CDR3 region has the DNA TGTGCCACCAGCAGAGATCGCGGGACTTCCACAGATACGCAGTATTTT. It encodes CATSRDRGTSTDTQYF. This chain links TRBV15 with TRBJ2-3; the D gene is possibly TRBD2 (6 bases). Germline V gives CDR1 LNHNV, CDR2 YYDKDF (reference sequence). The V end was cut by 0 bases, the J end by 2 bases, with 12 bases between. The CDR3 consists of 16 residues.